What follows is one TCR beta chain and its context. This sample stems from a study of cytomegalovirus exposure and HLA in healthy donors. The germline gives CDR1 MNHNS, CDR2 SASEGT. CDR3 length: 12 residues. V trimming: 3 bases; J trimming: 11 bases; junction bases outside the gene matches: 5. The method was immunoSEQ multiplex PCR; TCRdb's version includes in-frame clones alone and lacks a portion of them. Found here are 200,000 to 250,000 clones, around nine tenths of them singletons; the top ten hold roughly 1%. The rearrangement joins TRBV6-1 to TRBJ1-1; 8 bases align to TRBD1. The sequence was collected from a woman aged 18 to 35 in good health and CMV-seronegative. The material sequenced was PBMCs. For the CDR3, the DNA is TGTGCCAGCAGTGAGAGACAGGGGAGGGCTTTCTTT. Residues: CASSERQGRAFF.